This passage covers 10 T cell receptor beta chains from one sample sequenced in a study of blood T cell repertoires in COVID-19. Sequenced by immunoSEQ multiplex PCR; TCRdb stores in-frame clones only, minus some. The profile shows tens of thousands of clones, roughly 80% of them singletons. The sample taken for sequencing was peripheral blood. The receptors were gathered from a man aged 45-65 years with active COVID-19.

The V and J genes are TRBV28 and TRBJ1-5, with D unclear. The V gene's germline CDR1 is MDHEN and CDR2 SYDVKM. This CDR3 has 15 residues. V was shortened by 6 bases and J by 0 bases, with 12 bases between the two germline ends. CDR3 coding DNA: TGTGCCAGCAGGTCGGTTGAAAGTAGCAATCAGCCCCAGCATTTT. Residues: CASRSVESSNQPQHF.

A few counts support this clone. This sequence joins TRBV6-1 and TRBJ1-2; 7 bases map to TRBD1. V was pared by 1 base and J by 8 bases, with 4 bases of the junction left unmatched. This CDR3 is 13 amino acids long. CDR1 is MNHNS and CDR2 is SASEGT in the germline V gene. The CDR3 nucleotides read TGTGCCAGCAGTGAAGTAGGGGGCCTAGGCTACACCTTC. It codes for CASSEVGGLGYTF.

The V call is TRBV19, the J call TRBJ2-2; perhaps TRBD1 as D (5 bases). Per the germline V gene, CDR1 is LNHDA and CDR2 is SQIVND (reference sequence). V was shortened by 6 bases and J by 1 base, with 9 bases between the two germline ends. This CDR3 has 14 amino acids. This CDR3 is CASRTVLNTGELFF. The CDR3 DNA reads TGTGCCAGTAGGACAGTACTGAACACCGGGGAGCTGTTTTTT.

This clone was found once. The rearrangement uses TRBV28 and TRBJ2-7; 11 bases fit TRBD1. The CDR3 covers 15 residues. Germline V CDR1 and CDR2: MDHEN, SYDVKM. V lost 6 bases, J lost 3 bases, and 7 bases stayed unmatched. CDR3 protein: CASSLAGTGGYEQYF. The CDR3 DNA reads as TGTGCCAGCAGCCTCGCCGGGACAGGGGGCTACGAGCAGTACTTC.

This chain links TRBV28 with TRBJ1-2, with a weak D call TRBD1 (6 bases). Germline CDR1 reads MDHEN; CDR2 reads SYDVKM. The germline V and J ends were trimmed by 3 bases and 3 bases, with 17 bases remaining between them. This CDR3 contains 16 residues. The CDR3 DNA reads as TGTGCCAGCAGTTTCTTCCCACACAGGGTGGACTATGGCTACACCTTC. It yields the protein CASSFFPHRVDYGYTF.

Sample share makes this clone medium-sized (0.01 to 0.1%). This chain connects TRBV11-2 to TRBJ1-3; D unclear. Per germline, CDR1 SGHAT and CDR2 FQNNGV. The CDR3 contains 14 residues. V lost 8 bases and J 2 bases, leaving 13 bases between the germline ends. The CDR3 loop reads CASSSTRAGNTIYF. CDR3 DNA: TGTGCCAGCTCCTCCACGAGGGCTGGAAACACCATATATTTT.

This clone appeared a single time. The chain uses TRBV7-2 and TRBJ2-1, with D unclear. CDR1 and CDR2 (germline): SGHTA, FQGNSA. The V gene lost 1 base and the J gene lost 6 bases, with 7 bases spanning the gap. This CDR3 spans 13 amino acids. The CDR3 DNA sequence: TGTGCCAGCAGCTTAGTTGGCTTCAATGAGCAGTTCTTC. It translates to CASSLVGFNEQFF.

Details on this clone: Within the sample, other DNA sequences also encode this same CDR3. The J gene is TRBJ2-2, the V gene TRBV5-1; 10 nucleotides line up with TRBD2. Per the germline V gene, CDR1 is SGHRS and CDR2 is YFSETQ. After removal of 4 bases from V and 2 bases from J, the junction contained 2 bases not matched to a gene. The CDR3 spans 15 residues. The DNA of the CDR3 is TGCGCCAGCAGCCTAGCGGGAGTTAACACCGGGGAGCTGTTTTTT. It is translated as CASSLAGVNTGELFF.

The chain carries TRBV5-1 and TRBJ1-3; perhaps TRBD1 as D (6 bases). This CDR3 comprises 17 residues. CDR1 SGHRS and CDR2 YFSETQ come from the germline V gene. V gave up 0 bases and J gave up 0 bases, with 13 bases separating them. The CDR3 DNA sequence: TGCGCCAGCAGCTTGGGGGGCTGGGACATCTCTGGAAACACCATATATTTT. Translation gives CASSLGGWDISGNTIYF.

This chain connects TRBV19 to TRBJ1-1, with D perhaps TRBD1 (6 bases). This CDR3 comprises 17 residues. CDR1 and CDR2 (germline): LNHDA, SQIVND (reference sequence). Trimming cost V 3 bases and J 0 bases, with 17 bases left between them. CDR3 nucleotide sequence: TGTGCCAGTAGTATTCTCTCGACAGGAGCTATGAACACTGAAGCTTTCTTT. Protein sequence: CASSILSTGAMNTEAFF.